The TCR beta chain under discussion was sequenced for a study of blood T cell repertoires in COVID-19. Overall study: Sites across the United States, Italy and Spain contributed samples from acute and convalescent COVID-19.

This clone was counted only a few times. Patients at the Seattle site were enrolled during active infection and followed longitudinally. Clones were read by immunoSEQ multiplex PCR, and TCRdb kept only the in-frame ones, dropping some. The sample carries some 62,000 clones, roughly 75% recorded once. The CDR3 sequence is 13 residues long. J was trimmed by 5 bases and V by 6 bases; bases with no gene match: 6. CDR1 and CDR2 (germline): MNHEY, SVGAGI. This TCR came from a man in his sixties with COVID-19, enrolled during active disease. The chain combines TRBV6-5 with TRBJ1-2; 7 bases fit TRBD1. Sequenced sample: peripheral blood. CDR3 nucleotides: TGTGCCAGCAGAATCCAGGGGGGATATGGCTACACCTTC. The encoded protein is CASRIQGGYGYTF.